These 14 T cell receptor beta chains were all obtained from the same sample, sequenced in a study of PD-1 blockade in classical Hodgkin lymphoma. The method was immunoSEQ multiplex PCR; TCRdb's version includes in-frame clones alone and lacks a portion of them. The sample has about 14,000 clones, 75% to 85% seen once. Each patient experienced a relapse that followed autologous stem cell transplantation, and brentuximab vedotin exposure varied. The sample here was peripheral blood mononuclear cells (PBMCs), taken before the second cycle of nivolumab. These receptor sequences come from a human donor with classical Hodgkin lymphoma.

This chain's CDR3 is CAWRIPGTVNTEAFF. For the CDR3, the DNA is TGTGCCTGGAGGATCCCCGGGACAGTGAACACTGAAGCTTTCTTT. The chain uses TRBV30 and TRBJ1-1, with 7 bases lining up with TRBD1. V lost 3 bases, J lost 0 bases, and 7 bases stayed unmatched. Per germline, CDR1 GTSNPN and CDR2 SVGIG (reference sequence). The CDR3 is made up of 15 amino acids.

The chain has TRBV15 and TRBJ2-3; tentatively, D is TRBD1 (5 bases). Between the trimmed V and J ends, which lost 0 bases and 0 bases, there was a span of 10 bases. The germline gives CDR1 LNHNV, CDR2 YYDKDF (reference sequence). This CDR3 has 16 residues. CDR3 DNA: TGTGCCACCAGCAGAGAAGGGCAGGGAAGCACAGATACGCAGTATTTT. Translated, it gives CATSREGQGSTDTQYF.

The V call is TRBV4-1, the J call TRBJ1-1; the D is unclear. V lost 0 bases and J 5 bases, leaving 10 bases between the germline ends. Germline V gene lookup returns CDR1 MGHRA and CDR2 YSYEKL. The CDR3 is 14 residues long. The chain's CDR3 is CASSQEPGWTEAFF. The CDR3 nucleotides read TGCGCCAGCAGCCAAGAACCAGGTTGGACTGAAGCTTTCTTT.

This clone was detected only once. The V gene is TRBV21-1, the J gene TRBJ1-1; TRBD1 is the table's D call, not checked against the DNA. TRBV21-1 has pseudogene status. The CDR3 sequence is 16 residues long. The CDR3 coding sequence is TGTGCCAGCAGCAAACCCAACAGGGGGCGGAACACTGAAGCTTTCTTT. Translating gives CASSKPNRGRNTEAFF.

The chain uses TRBV15 and TRBJ2-7; D remains ambiguous. Per germline, CDR1 LNHNV and CDR2 YYDKDF (reference sequence). The CDR3 length is 15 residues. V shed 4 bases and J shed 1 base, with 14 bases lying between them. Here the CDR3 reads CATSKPRAESYEQYF. CDR3 bases: TGTGCCACCAGCAAACCTAGGGCAGAATCCTACGAGCAGTACTTC.

This clone was detected only a few times. The chain combines TRBV2 with TRBJ2-3; D might be TRBD1 (6 bases). The CDR3 sequence is 16 residues long. CDR1 SNHLY and CDR2 FYNNEI come from the germline V gene. Deletions cut 7 bases from V and 2 bases from J, with 19 bases between. The CDR3 loop is CASTGIGQIHTDTQYF. Here the CDR3 DNA reads TGTGCCAGCACAGGGATAGGACAGATTCACACAGATACGCAGTATTTT. Full variable domain (remainder filled in from reference TRBV2 and TRBJ2-3): EPEVTQTPSHQVTQMGQEVILRCVPISNHLYFYWYRQILGQKVEFLVSFYNNEISEKSEIFDDQFSVERPDGSNFTLKIRSTKLEDSAMYFCASTGIGQIHTDTQYFGPGTRLTVL.

The chain links TRBV18 to TRBJ2-7; 8 nucleotides align to TRBD1. V lost 4 bases to trimming and J lost 2 bases; unmatched junction nucleotides: 4. This CDR3 is 14 amino acids long. CDR1 KGHSH and CDR2 LQKENI come from the germline V gene. CDR3 in DNA: TGTGCCAGCTCACAAAGGACAGGGACCTACGAGCAGTACTTC. Translating gives CASSQRTGTYEQYF.

The chain couples TRBV4-2 to TRBJ2-3; 13 bases line up with TRBD2. V shed 5 bases and J 2 bases; nucleotides not matched to a gene: 7. Per the germline V gene, CDR1 is LGHNA and CDR2 is YNFKEQ. This CDR3 has 17 residues. CDR3 nucleotides: TGTGCCAGCAGCTTCTGGACTAGCGGGGGCCCCACAGATACGCAGTATTTT. This codes for CASSFWTSGGPTDTQYF.

CDR3 sequence (DNA): TGTGCCAGTAGGCACAGGGGTGATGAAAAACTGTTTTTT. Amino acid sequence: CASRHRGDEKLFF. The chain carries TRBV19 and TRBJ1-4; 7 positions agree with TRBD1. The germline gives CDR1 LNHDA, CDR2 SQIVND (reference sequence). The V gene end was trimmed by 6 bases and the J gene end by 6 bases; junction bases not matched to a gene: 4. CDR3 size: 13 residues. The variable domain in full, completed from reference TRBV19 and TRBJ1-4, reads DGGITQSPKYLFRKEGQNVTLSCEQNLNHDAMYWYRQDPGQGLRLIYYSQIVNDFQKGDIAEGYSVSREKKESFPLTVTSAQKNPTAFYLCASRHRGDEKLFFGSGTQLSVL.

The chain carries TRBV19 and TRBJ2-1; 9 positions agree with TRBD1. The CDR3 covers 16 residues. J was trimmed by 7 bases and V by 3 bases; bases with no gene match: 10. From germline, CDR1 is LNHDA and CDR2 SQIVND (reference sequence). Here the CDR3 DNA reads TGTGCCAGTAGTATGGAGGGACAGGGCATCTGGAATGAGCAGTTCTTC. Residues: CASSMEGQGIWNEQFF.

This sequence joins TRBV18 and TRBJ1-5, with TRBD1 as a possible D gene (5 bases). The CDR3 totals 13 residues. CDR1 KGHSH and CDR2 LQKENI come from the germline V gene. The ends were cut back, 3 bases at V and 7 bases at J, with 10 bases in the middle. The CDR3 region has the DNA TGTGCCAGCTCACCGGGACGGCCGCAGCCCCAGCATTTT. As protein: CASSPGRPQPQHF.

The chain uses TRBV28 and TRBJ1-4; 7 nucleotides agree with TRBD1. After removal of 6 bases from V and 11 bases from J, the junction contained 9 bases not matched to a gene. Per germline, CDR1 MDHEN and CDR2 SYDVKM. The CDR3 runs to 13 residues. CDR3 DNA: TGTGCCAGCAGAGGCCCAAGGGGGCAGAAACTGTTTTTT. Its translation: CASRGPRGQKLFF.

The chain employs TRBV28 and TRBJ1-4, with 7 bases identical to TRBD1. The ends lost 2 bases at V and 8 bases at J; junction bases unmatched: 8. Germline values: CDR1 MDHEN, CDR2 SYDVKM. The CDR3 contains 15 residues. CDR3 protein: CASSLRQGVSEKLFF. In DNA form, the CDR3 reads TGTGCCAGCAGTTTACGGCAGGGGGTTAGCGAAAAACTGTTTTTT.

Here the CDR3 DNA reads TGTGCCAGCAGCTTAGAGGGGGCTGTCTATGGCTACACCTTC. Its translation: CASSLEGAVYGYTF. J is TRBJ1-2 and V is TRBV7-2; 7 bases are a match to TRBD1. CDR3 length: 14 residues. Germline CDR1 reads SGHTA; CDR2 reads FQGNSA. V trimming: 1 base; J trimming: 4 bases; junction bases outside the gene matches: 3.